Reported below is one T cell receptor (beta chain). In the authors' methods: Reference gene primer amplification yielded estimated nucleated cell counts. The protocol was immunoSEQ multiplex PCR, while the TCRdb copy is restricted to in-frame clones and leaves out a portion. That table is the source of V, J and clone size, and D and trimming were worked out from the DNA. The repertoire holds over 150,000 clones, with around 85% as singletons. This entry belongs to a study of blood T cell repertoires in COVID-19. V shed 6 bases, J shed 7 bases, and the junction held 10 bases outside the gene matches. Germline V CDR1 and CDR2: SGHRS, YFSETQ. The CDR3 spans 14 residues.

This TCR came from a man in his forties who had recovered from COVID-19. The specimen sequenced was PBMCs or T cells enriched from blood (not recorded which). This chain joins TRBV5-1 and TRBJ2-7, with 10 bases fitting TRBD1. CDR3 DNA sequence: TGCGCCAGCACACCTAGACAGGGGGCTGGAGAGCAGTACTTC. This sequence encodes CASTPRQGAGEQYF. The full variable domain, completed using reference TRBV5-1 and TRBJ2-7, is KAGVTQTPRYLIKTRGQQVTLSCSPISGHRSVSWYQQTPGQGLQFLFEYFSETQRNKGNFPGRFSGRQFSNSRSEMNVSTLELGDSALYLCASTPRQGAGEQYFGPGTRLTVT.